The TCR beta chain described here comes from a study of CD8 T cells in Susac syndrome. With random hexamers, about 0.5 to 1 ug RNA was reverse transcribed. Amplification of the TCR beta CDR3 was carried out by immunoSEQ multiplex PCR, which spanned a total of 54 Vbeta and 13 Jbeta segments. From the immunoSEQ multiplex PCR reads, TCRdb called clonotypes with MiXCR, one entry per CDR3 protein. This sample has a few hundred thousand distinct CDR3 sequences, with around 93% found just once. Germline V lookup: CDR1 LGHNA, CDR2 YNFKEQ. Losses at the gene ends were 3 bases for V and 5 bases for J; bases not matched to a gene: 10. This CDR3 region has 15 residues.

What was sequenced was CD4+ T cells from PBMCs. The sequence came from a human donor with multiple sclerosis. The chain employs TRBV4-2 and TRBJ2-7; 7 bases agree with TRBD1. This chain's CDR3 is CASSQALTGLDEQYF. CDR3 sequence (DNA): TGTGCCAGCAGCCAGGCTCTGACAGGGCTGGACGAGCAGTACTTC.